This T cell receptor (beta chain) was sequenced for a study of control samples from healthy donors and cancer patients. As concerns this clone: In the same sample, other DNA sequences code for this CDR3.

The germline V gene encodes CDR1 MGHDK and CDR2 SYGVNS. The CDR3 contains 14 residues. Trimming removed 6 bases at V and 4 bases at J, with 15 bases between. Profiled with immunoSEQ multiplex PCR; TCRdb holds only in-frame clones, not every one. The repertoire consists of more than 140,000 clones, with 94% occurring once and the leading ten covering roughly 14%. The receptor's source is a man aged 35-49 years in good health. Sequenced: blood. The chain combines TRBV25-1 with TRBJ1-1; TRBD1 might be the D (6 bases). CDR3 sequence reads: CASRKGGGGTEAFF. The CDR3 DNA sequence: TGTGCCAGCAGAAAGGGGGGGGGAGGCACTGAAGCTTTCTTT.